Listed below are T cell receptor beta chains from one sample, sequenced in a study of T cell changes during pregnancy in multiple sclerosis. Produced via immunoSEQ multiplex PCR; TCRdb's table is partial and in-frame only. Among approximately 100,000 clones listed, around 93% were seen once. The sequencing here drew on peripheral blood, taken before pregnancy. The receptors stem from a female donor with multiple sclerosis, enrolled in a pregnancy study. Both conserved end residues are part of each CDR3. Each record gives: clone size, J gene, D gene, V gene, CDR3 protein, CDR3 DNA. D genes are given only for firm matches. Clone size appears in some rows only: once, few, many, or a class for an expanded clone.

clone_size: -
j_call: TRBJ1-3
d_call: -
v_call: TRBV6-4
cdr3_aa: CASSDSASPGNTIYF
cdr3_nt: TGTGCCAGCAGTGACTCGGCCAGTCCCGGAAACACCATATATTTT

clone_size: -
j_call: TRBJ2-7
d_call: -
v_call: TRBV29-1
cdr3_aa: CSVPLRDEQYF
cdr3_nt: TGCAGCGTTCCACTACGAGACGAGCAGTACTTC

clone_size: -
j_call: TRBJ2-3
d_call: TRBD2
v_call: TRBV7-6
cdr3_aa: CASRPITSGSIDTQYF
cdr3_nt: TGTGCCAGCAGGCCGATTACTAGCGGGAGCATAGATACGCAGTATTTT

clone_size: -
j_call: TRBJ2-1
d_call: -
v_call: TRBV5-1
cdr3_aa: CASSLVSGRLFNEQFF
cdr3_nt: TGCGCCAGCAGCTTGGTAAGTGGGCGCCTCTTCAATGAGCAGTTCTTC

clone_size: -
j_call: TRBJ2-7
d_call: -
v_call: TRBV11-2
cdr3_aa: CASSLSEEGAFSYEQYF
cdr3_nt: TGTGCCAGCAGCTTAAGCGAGGAGGGGGCGTTCTCCTACGAGCAGTACTTC

clone_size: -
j_call: TRBJ2-2
d_call: -
v_call: TRBV25-1
cdr3_aa: CASSWAWGDTGELFF
cdr3_nt: TGTGCCAGCAGTTGGGCCTGGGGGGACACCGGGGAGCTGTTTTTT

clone_size: -
j_call: TRBJ1-3
d_call: -
v_call: TRBV15
cdr3_aa: CATSRDRTRDTIYF
cdr3_nt: TGTGCCACCAGCAGAGATCGAACCCGGGACACCATATATTTT

clone_size: -
j_call: TRBJ1-2
d_call: -
v_call: TRBV30
cdr3_aa: CACRANYGYTF
cdr3_nt: TGTGCCTGCAGGGCTAACTATGGCTACACCTTC

clone_size: -
j_call: TRBJ1-1
d_call: -
v_call: TRBV18
cdr3_aa: CASSPNGGGTEAFF
cdr3_nt: TGTGCCAGCTCACCAAACGGGGGGGGGACTGAAGCTTTCTTT

clone_size: -
j_call: TRBJ1-4
d_call: TRBD1
v_call: TRBV5-4
cdr3_aa: CASSLTTGQNEKLFF
cdr3_nt: TGTGCCAGCAGTTTGACGACGGGACAGAATGAAAAACTGTTTTTT

clone_size: -
j_call: TRBJ1-5
d_call: -
v_call: TRBV7-8
cdr3_aa: CASSLAYRGYSNQPQHF
cdr3_nt: TGTGCCAGCAGCTTAGCGTACCGAGGATATAGCAATCAGCCCCAGCATTTT

clone_size: -
j_call: TRBJ2-7
d_call: TRBD1
v_call: TRBV7-8
cdr3_aa: CASSPRMKGGATYEQYF
cdr3_nt: TGTGCCAGCAGCCCCCGTATGAAAGGGGGCGCAACCTACGAGCAGTACTTC

clone_size: -
j_call: TRBJ2-7
d_call: -
v_call: TRBV21-1
cdr3_aa: CASSNPWAGLPIFEQYF
cdr3_nt: TGTGCCAGCAGCAACCCCTGGGCGGGACTACCTATTTTCGAGCAGTACTTC

clone_size: -
j_call: TRBJ1-4
d_call: -
v_call: TRBV30
cdr3_aa: CAGSSTGEKLFF
cdr3_nt: TGTGCCGGTTCTTCGACTGGGGAAAAACTGTTTTTT

clone_size: once
j_call: TRBJ1-2
d_call: TRBD1
v_call: TRBV7-9
cdr3_aa: CASSLQGAYGYTF
cdr3_nt: TGTGCCAGCAGCTTACAGGGGGCGTATGGCTACACCTTC

clone_size: -
j_call: TRBJ1-5
d_call: -
v_call: TRBV6-1
cdr3_aa: CASSQGTNQPQHF
cdr3_nt: TGTGCCAGCAGCCAGGGTACCAATCAGCCCCAGCATTTT

clone_size: -
j_call: TRBJ2-3
d_call: -
v_call: TRBV6-4
cdr3_aa: CASSEQGADTQYF
cdr3_nt: TGTGCCAGCAGTGAACAGGGCGCAGATACGCAGTATTTT

clone_size: -
j_call: TRBJ2-7
d_call: -
v_call: TRBV27
cdr3_aa: CASSSLGGERGYEQYF
cdr3_nt: TGTGCCAGCAGTTCCCTAGGGGGGGAGAGGGGCTACGAGCAGTACTTC

clone_size: -
j_call: TRBJ2-5
d_call: TRBD1
v_call: TRBV28
cdr3_aa: CASSPGGRETQYF
cdr3_nt: TGTGCCAGCAGCCCAGGGGGCAGGGAGACCCAGTACTTC

clone_size: -
j_call: TRBJ1-1
d_call: -
v_call: TRBV27
cdr3_aa: CATSLVHPGLGRNTEAFF
cdr3_nt: TGTGCCACCTCATTAGTGCACCCTGGTCTCGGGAGAAACACTGAAGCTTTCTTT

clone_size: -
j_call: TRBJ2-7
d_call: TRBD1
v_call: TRBV6-1
cdr3_aa: CASKDRVGEQYF
cdr3_nt: TGTGCCAGCAAAGACAGGGTTGGGGAGCAGTACTTC

clone_size: -
j_call: TRBJ1-5
d_call: -
v_call: TRBV7-9
cdr3_aa: CASSPPGSGNQPQHF
cdr3_nt: TGTGCCAGCAGCCCCCCAGGGTCGGGCAATCAGCCCCAGCATTTT